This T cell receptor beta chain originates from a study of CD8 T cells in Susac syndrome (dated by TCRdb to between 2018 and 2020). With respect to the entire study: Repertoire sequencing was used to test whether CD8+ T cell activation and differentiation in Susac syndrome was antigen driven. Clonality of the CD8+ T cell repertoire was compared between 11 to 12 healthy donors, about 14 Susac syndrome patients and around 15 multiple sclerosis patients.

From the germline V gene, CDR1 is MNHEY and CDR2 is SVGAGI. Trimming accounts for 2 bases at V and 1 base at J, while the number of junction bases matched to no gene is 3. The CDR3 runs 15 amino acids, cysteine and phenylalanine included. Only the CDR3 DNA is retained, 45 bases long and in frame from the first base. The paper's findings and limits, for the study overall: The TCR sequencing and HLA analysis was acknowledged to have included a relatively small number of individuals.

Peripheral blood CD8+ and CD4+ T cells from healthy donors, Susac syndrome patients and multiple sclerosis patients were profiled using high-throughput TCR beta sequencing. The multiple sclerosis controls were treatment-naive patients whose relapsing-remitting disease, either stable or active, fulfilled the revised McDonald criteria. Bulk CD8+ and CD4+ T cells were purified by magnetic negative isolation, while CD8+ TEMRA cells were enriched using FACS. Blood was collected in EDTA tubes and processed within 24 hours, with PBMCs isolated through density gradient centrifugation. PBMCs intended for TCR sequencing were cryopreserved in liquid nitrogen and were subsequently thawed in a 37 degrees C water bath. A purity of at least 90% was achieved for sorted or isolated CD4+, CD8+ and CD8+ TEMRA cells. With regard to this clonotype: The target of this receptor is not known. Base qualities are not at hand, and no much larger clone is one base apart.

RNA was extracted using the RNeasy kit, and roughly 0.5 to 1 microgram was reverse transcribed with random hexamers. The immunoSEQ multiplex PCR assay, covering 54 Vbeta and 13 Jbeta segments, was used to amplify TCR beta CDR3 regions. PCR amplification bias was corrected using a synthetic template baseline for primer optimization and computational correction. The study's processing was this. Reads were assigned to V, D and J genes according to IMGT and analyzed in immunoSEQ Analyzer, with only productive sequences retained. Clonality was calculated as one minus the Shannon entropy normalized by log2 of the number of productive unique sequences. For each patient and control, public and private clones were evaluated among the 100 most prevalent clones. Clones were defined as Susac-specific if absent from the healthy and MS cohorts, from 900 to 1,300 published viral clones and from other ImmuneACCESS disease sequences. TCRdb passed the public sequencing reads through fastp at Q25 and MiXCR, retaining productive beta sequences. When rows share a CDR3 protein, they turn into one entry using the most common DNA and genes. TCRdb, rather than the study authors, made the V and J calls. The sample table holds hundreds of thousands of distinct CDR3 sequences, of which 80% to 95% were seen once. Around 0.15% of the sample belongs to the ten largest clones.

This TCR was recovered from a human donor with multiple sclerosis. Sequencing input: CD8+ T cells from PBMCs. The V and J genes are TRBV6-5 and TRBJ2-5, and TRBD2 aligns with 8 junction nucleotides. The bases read TGTGCCAGCAGTTACGGGGCGGGAGGCCAAGAGACCCAGTACTTC. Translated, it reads CASSYGAGGQETQYF.